These 21 T cell receptor beta chains originate from one sample sequenced in a study of blood T cell repertoires in COVID-19. Profiled with immunoSEQ multiplex PCR; TCRdb holds only in-frame clones, not every one. This table has about 160,000 clones, about 91% appearing once. The sequencing sample was made of peripheral blood. These receptors came from a woman aged 55-75 years who had recovered from COVID-19.

This clone was seen just once. DNA for the CDR3: TGTGCCAGCAGCTGGACCGGGACTAGCGGGGGGATCAACACCGGGGAGCTGTTTTTT. Protein product: CASSWTGTSGGINTGELFF. V and J are TRBV4-2 and TRBJ2-2; 15 nucleotides align to TRBD2. With 5 bases clipped from V and 2 bases from J, the junction kept 9 bases outside the gene matches. This CDR3 is built from 19 residues. The germline V gene encodes CDR1 LGHNA and CDR2 YNFKEQ.

The V gene is TRBV5-1, the J gene TRBJ2-5; 8 bases are a match to TRBD2. Germline trimming cut 1 base from V and 2 bases from J; bases unmatched to any gene: 10. This CDR3 comprises 17 residues. CDR1 is SGHRS and CDR2 is YFSETQ in the germline V gene. The DNA of the CDR3 is TGCGCCAGCAGCTTGATTTTGGCGGGGGGTATACAAGAGACCCAGTACTTC. Translating gives CASSLILAGGIQETQYF.

This clone was detected only once. Written as DNA, the CDR3 is TGTGCCATCAGTGAGGGGATAGGGAGAGGAAACACCATATATTTT. Translation: CAISEGIGRGNTIYF. V gene TRBV10-3 combines with J gene TRBJ1-3; D remains unclear. Germline V gene lookup returns CDR1 ENHRY and CDR2 SYGVKD. V dropped 2 bases and J dropped 4 bases, with 12 bases sitting between them. The CDR3 has 15 amino acids.

V usage is TRBV28 and J usage is TRBJ1-2, with 9 bases matching TRBD1. Germline CDR1 MDHEN, CDR2 SYDVKM. V lost 6 bases to trimming and J lost 5 bases; unmatched junction nucleotides: 4. CDR3 size: 13 residues. The DNA of the CDR3 is TGTGCCAGCAGGACAGGGGGGCCTTATGGCTACACCTTC. Its protein is CASRTGGPYGYTF.

The chain links TRBV19 to TRBJ2-1; TRBD1 agrees at 7 bases. The CDR3 length is 15 residues. Trimming cost V 4 bases and J 7 bases; bases outside gene matches: 10. In germline, CDR1 is LNHDA, CDR2 SQIVND (reference sequence). CDR3 in DNA: TGTGCCAGTAGTAACAGACAGGGTGATAGGAATGAGCAGTTCTTC. Translated: CASSNRQGDRNEQFF.

This rearrangement joins TRBV28 to TRBJ1-2, with 8 bases fitting TRBD1. CDR3 length equals 14 residues. Germline V gene sequence: CDR1 MDHEN, CDR2 SYDVKM. V was pared by 8 bases and J by 8 bases, with 13 bases of the junction left unmatched. The DNA of the CDR3 is TGTGCCAGCGATCAAACAGGGGGACGGAGCGGCTACACCTTC. Translating gives CASDQTGGRSGYTF.

CDR3 sequence reads: CAWSTTGTGNGYTF. The DNA for the CDR3 is TGTGCCTGGAGTACAACCGGGACAGGGAATGGCTACACCTTC. The rearrangement joins TRBV30 to TRBJ1-2; TRBD1 aligns across 9 bases. Germline CDR1 reads GTSNPN; CDR2 reads SVGIG (reference sequence). V lost 2 bases, J lost 6 bases, and 7 bases stayed unmatched. The CDR3 is made up of 14 amino acids.

The chain combines TRBV29-1 with TRBJ1-2, with D uncertain. Germline assignment: CDR1 SQVTM and CDR2 ANQGSEA. The CDR3 runs to 13 residues. Trimming removed 2 bases from V and 7 bases from J, with 14 bases in between. This CDR3 is CSVELWADGGYTF. CDR3 coding DNA: TGCAGCGTTGAACTCTGGGCAGACGGTGGCTACACCTTC.

The chain recombines TRBV15 with TRBJ2-3; 10 nucleotides line up with TRBD2. CDR3 length: 13 residues. The J segment lost 1 base and the V segment lost 8 bases, leaving 0 bases of the junction unmatched. CDR1 is LNHNV and CDR2 is YYDKDF in the germline V gene (reference sequence). Here the CDR3 reads CATGLAGTDTQYF. CDR3 sequence (DNA): TGTGCCACCGGACTAGCGGGCACAGATACGCAGTATTTT.

This clone was observed once. The chain has TRBV7-9 and TRBJ2-5; D perhaps matches TRBD1 (5 bases). The CDR3 consists of 14 residues. The germline V gene encodes CDR1 SEHNR and CDR2 FQNEAQ (reference sequence). V dropped 4 bases and J dropped 2 bases, with 11 bases sitting between them. CDR3 nucleotide sequence: TGTGCCAGCAGCTCGTTGACAGTTCAAGAGACCCAGTACTTC. Its translation: CASSSLTVQETQYF.

The V and J genes are TRBV4-1 and TRBJ2-5, with a weak D call TRBD1 (6 bases). Germline V gene lookup returns CDR1 MGHRA and CDR2 YSYEKL. V dropped 4 bases and J dropped 7 bases, with 22 bases sitting between them. This CDR3 is built from 16 residues. CDR3 protein: CASSPRDISIEGTQYF. The CDR3 bases are TGCGCCAGCAGCCCCAGGGACATTTCAATCGAGGGGACCCAGTACTTC.

The V call is TRBV19, the J call TRBJ2-5, with 12 bases identical to TRBD2. The V segment lost 5 bases and the J segment 2 bases; nucleotides outside the gene matches: 6. The length of the CDR3 is 16 residues. CDR1 is LNHDA, CDR2 SQIVND, per germline (reference sequence). CDR3 DNA sequence: TGTGCCAGTAGTCCCTGGGGACTAGCGGGTCAAGAGACCCAGTACTTC. Translated: CASSPWGLAGQETQYF.

V is TRBV4-1 and J is TRBJ1-2; 8 bases align to TRBD1. V lost 1 base, J lost 7 bases, and 8 bases stayed unmatched. This CDR3 is 15 amino acids long. The germline gives CDR1 MGHRA, CDR2 YSYEKL. CDR3 in DNA: TGCGCCAGCAGCCAAGTGGGGGACAGGTTAATTGGCTACACCTTC. Protein product: CASSQVGDRLIGYTF.

This chain connects TRBV10-2 to TRBJ2-1; D unresolved. Germline V gene lookup returns CDR1 WSHSY and CDR2 SAAADI. This CDR3 comprises 13 residues. The V and J ends lost 8 bases and 4 bases respectively, with 12 bases between them. The CDR3: CASVPDRYNEQFF. CDR3 in DNA: TGCGCCAGCGTCCCCGATCGGTACAATGAGCAGTTCTTC.

The gene calls are TRBV6-5 and TRBJ1-4; TRBD1 aligns across 7 bases. This CDR3 has 14 residues. Germline V gene data show CDR1 as MNHEY and CDR2 as SVGAGI. The V gene end was trimmed by 4 bases and the J gene end by 8 bases; junction bases not matched to a gene: 7. The CDR3 region has the DNA TGTGCCAGCAGTTCGGGACAGCGTACGGAAAAACTGTTTTTT. As protein: CASSSGQRTEKLFF.

V is TRBV10-3 and J is TRBJ1-1; TRBD1 might be the D (5 bases). The ends were cut back, 9 bases at V and 0 bases at J, with 14 bases in the middle. This CDR3 has 14 residues. CDR1 is ENHRY, CDR2 SYGVKD, per germline. This CDR3 is CAIAEEGVNTEAFF. The CDR3 region has the DNA TGTGCCATTGCTGAAGAAGGGGTGAACACTGAAGCTTTCTTT.

The chain links TRBV7-2 to TRBJ2-7, with 7 bases that match TRBD1. The CDR3 is 15 residues long. CDR1 and CDR2 (germline): SGHTA, FQGNSA. Trimming cost V 3 bases and J 6 bases; bases outside gene matches: 11. CDR3 loop: CASSFGTVVGLEQYF. The CDR3 nucleotides read TGTGCCAGCAGCTTTGGGACAGTCGTAGGCCTCGAGCAGTACTTC.

In its sample, this clone was seen a few times. The chain carries TRBV3-1 (or the pseudogene TRBV3-2) and TRBJ1-2; D is unclear. Germline V gene sequence: CDR1 LGHDT, CDR2 YNNKEL (reference sequence). V lost 3 bases and J lost 2, with 16 bases in between. The CDR3 loop spans 16 amino acids. The DNA of the CDR3 is TGTGCCAGCAGCCACCGCTTCGGGGTGTCGAACTATGGCTACACCTTC. This codes for CASSHRFGVSNYGYTF.

The chain links TRBV5-1 to TRBJ1-4, with 8 bases fitting TRBD1. The V gene's germline CDR1 is SGHRS and CDR2 YFSETQ. CDR3 length: 14 amino acids. Germline trimming cut 4 bases from V and 8 bases from J; bases unmatched to any gene: 7. In DNA form, the CDR3 reads TGCGCCAGCAGCAATGGACAGGGTCGGGAAAAACTGTTTTTT. Protein product: CASSNGQGREKLFF.

This chain links TRBV28 with TRBJ1-2; TRBD1 aligns across 8 bases. Germline V gives CDR1 MDHEN, CDR2 SYDVKM. V was clipped by 5 bases and J by 4 bases; unmatched bases: 6. The length of the CDR3 is 14 residues. CDR3: CASSDQGASYGYTF. DNA of the CDR3: TGTGCCAGCAGTGACCAGGGGGCTAGCTATGGCTACACCTTC.

The rearrangement joins TRBV11-2 to TRBJ2-1; no clear D. The CDR3 consists of 14 residues. The ends were cut back, 1 base at V and 3 bases at J, with 7 bases in the middle. Germline values: CDR1 SGHAT, CDR2 FQNNGV. The CDR3 sequence: CASSLVQSYNEQFF. The CDR3 nucleotides are TGTGCCAGCAGCTTAGTACAGAGCTACAATGAGCAGTTCTTC.